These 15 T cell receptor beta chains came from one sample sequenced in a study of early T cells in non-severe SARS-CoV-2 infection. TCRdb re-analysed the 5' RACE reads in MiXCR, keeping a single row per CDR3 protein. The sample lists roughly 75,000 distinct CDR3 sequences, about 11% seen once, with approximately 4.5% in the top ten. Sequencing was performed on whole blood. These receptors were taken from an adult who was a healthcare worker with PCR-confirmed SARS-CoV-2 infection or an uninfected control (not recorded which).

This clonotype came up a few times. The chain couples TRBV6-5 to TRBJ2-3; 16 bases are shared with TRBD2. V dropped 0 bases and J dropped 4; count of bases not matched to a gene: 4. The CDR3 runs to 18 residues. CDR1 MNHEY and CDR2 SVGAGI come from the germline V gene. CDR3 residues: CASSYSPGLAGGPDTQYF. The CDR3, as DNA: TGTGCCAGCAGTTACTCCCCGGGACTAGCGGGGGGGCCAGATACGCAGTATTTT.

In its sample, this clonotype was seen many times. For the CDR3, the DNA is TGTGCCAGCAGCTCTACAGGGGCCGCACCGAATTCACCCCTCCACTTT. It translates to CASSSTGAAPNSPLHF. The J gene is TRBJ1-6, the V gene TRBV21-1; the table assigns TRBD1, which was not confirmed against the DNA. TRBV21-1 corresponds to a pseudogene. CDR3 size: 16 residues.

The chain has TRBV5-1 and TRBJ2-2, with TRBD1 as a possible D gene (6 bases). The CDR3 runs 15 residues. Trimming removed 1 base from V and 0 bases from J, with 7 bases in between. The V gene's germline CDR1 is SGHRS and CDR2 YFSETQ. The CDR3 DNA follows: TGCGCCAGCAGCTTGTGGACAGCGAACACCGGGGAGCTGTTTTTT. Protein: CASSLWTANTGELFF.

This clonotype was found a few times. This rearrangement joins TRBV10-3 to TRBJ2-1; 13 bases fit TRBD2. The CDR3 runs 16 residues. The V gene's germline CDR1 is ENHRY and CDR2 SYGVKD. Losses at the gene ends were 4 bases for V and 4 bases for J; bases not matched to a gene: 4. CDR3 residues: CAISAPTSGGYNEQFF. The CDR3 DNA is TGTGCCATCAGTGCCCCGACTAGCGGGGGGTACAATGAGCAGTTCTTC.

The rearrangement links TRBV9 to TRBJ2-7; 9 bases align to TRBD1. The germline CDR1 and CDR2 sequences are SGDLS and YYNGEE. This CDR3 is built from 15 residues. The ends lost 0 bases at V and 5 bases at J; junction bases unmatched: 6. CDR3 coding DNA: TGTGCCAGCAGCGTAGTGGGACAGGGTAACGACGAGCAGTACTTC. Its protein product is CASSVVGQGNDEQYF.

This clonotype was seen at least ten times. CDR3 loop: CASSATSYNEQFF. The CDR3 DNA reads TGTGCCAGCAGTGCTACCTCCTACAATGAGCAGTTCTTC. This rearrangement joins TRBV2 to TRBJ2-1, with no clear D. Trimming took off 4 bases at V and 0 bases at J, with 4 bases between the two ends. The CDR3 has 13 amino acids. Germline V gene sequence: CDR1 SNHLY, CDR2 FYNNEI.

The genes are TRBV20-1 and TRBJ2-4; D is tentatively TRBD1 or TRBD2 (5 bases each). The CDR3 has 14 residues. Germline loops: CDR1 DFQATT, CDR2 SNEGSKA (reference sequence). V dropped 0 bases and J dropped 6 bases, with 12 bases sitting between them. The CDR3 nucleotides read TGCAGTGCTAGAGAACCGGGGACGGGAAACATTCAGTACTTC. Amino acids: CSAREPGTGNIQYF.

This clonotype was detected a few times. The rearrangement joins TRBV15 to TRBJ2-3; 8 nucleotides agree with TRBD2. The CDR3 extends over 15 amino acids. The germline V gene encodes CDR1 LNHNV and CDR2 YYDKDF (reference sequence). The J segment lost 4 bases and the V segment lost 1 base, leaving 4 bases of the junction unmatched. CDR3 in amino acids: CATSRVAGGPDTQYF. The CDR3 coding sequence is TGTGCCACCAGCAGAGTTGCGGGGGGTCCAGATACGCAGTATTTT.

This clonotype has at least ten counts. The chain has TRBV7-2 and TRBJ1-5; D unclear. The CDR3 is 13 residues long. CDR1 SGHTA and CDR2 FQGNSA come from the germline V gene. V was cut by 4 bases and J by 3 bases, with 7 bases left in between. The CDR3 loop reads CASSSEINQPQHF. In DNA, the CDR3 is TGTGCCAGCAGCTCCGAGATCAATCAGCCCCAGCATTTT.

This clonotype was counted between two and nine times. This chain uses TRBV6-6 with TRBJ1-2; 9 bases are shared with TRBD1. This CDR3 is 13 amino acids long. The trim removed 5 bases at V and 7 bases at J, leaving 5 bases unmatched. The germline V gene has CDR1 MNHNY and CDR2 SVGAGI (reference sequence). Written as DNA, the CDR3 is TGTGCCAGCAGTCGGGACAGGGAATGTGGCTACACCTTC. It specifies CASSRDRECGYTF.

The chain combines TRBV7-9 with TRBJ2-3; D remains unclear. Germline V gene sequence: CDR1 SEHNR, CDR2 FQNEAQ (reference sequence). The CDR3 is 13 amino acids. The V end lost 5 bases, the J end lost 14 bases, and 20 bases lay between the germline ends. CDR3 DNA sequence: TGTGCCAGCAGCCCCAGGATCGGGTTTATTCTGTATTTT. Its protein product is CASSPRIGFILYF. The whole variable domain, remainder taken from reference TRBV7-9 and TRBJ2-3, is DTGVSQNPRHKITKRGQNVTFRCDPISEHNRLYWYRQTLGQGPEFLTYFQNEAQLEKSRLLSDRFSAERPKGSFSTLEIQRTEQGDSAMYLCASSPRIGFILYFGPGTRLTVL.

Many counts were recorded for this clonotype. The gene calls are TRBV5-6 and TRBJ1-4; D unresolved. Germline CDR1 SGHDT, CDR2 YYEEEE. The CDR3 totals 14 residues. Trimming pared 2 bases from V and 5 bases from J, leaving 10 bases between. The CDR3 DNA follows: TGTGCCAGCAGCTTTACTTCGGCAAATGAAAAACTGTTTTTT. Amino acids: CASSFTSANEKLFF.

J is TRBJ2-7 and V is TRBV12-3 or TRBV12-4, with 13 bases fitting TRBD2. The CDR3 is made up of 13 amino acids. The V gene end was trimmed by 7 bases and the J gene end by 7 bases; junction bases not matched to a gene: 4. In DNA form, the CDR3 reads TGTGCCAGCAAAGGACTAGCGGGGGAAGAGCAGTACTTC. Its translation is CASKGLAGEEQYF.

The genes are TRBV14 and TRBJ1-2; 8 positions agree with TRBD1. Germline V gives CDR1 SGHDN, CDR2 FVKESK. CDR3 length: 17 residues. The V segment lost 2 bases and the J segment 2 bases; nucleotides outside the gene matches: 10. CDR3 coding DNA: TGTGCCAGCAGCCAAATCGGACAGGGATCGCCCAACTATGGCTACACCTTC. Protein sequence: CASSQIGQGSPNYGYTF. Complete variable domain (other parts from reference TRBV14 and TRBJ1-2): EAGVTQFPSHSVIEKGQTVTLRCDPISGHDNLYWYRRVMGKEIKFLLHFVKESKQDESGMPNNRFLAERTGGTYSTLKVQPAELEDSGVYFCASSQIGQGSPNYGYTFGSGTRLTVV.

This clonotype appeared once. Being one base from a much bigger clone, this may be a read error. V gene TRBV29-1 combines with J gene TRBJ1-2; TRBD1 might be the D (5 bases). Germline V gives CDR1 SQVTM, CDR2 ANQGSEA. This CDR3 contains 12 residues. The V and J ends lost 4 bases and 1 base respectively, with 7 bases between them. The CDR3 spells CSVVGDNYGYTF. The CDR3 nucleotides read TGCAGCGTTGTAGGGGATAACTATGGCTACACCTTC.